The sequence of this T cell receptor (beta chain) was determined in a study of cytomegalovirus exposure and HLA in healthy donors. This PCR relied on a set of 60 Vbeta primers and 13 Jbeta primers. Repertoires were generated with immunoSEQ multiplex PCR, while TCRdb's copy carries only in-frame clones and drops some. Of about 150,000 clones detected, 70% to 80% appear once; the ten largest clones hold around an eighth. In germline, CDR1 is KGHSH, CDR2 LQKENI. The CDR3 is 13 residues long. The germline V and J ends were trimmed by 3 bases and 1 base, with 6 bases remaining between them. The chain carries TRBV18 and TRBJ1-2; D remains unclear. Sequencing used PBMCs. The clonotype originates from a woman aged 40 to 50 in good health and CMV-seronegative. The CDR3 sequence: CASSPRSNYGYTF. CDR3 coding DNA: TGTGCCAGCTCACCCCGGAGTAACTATGGCTACACCTTC.